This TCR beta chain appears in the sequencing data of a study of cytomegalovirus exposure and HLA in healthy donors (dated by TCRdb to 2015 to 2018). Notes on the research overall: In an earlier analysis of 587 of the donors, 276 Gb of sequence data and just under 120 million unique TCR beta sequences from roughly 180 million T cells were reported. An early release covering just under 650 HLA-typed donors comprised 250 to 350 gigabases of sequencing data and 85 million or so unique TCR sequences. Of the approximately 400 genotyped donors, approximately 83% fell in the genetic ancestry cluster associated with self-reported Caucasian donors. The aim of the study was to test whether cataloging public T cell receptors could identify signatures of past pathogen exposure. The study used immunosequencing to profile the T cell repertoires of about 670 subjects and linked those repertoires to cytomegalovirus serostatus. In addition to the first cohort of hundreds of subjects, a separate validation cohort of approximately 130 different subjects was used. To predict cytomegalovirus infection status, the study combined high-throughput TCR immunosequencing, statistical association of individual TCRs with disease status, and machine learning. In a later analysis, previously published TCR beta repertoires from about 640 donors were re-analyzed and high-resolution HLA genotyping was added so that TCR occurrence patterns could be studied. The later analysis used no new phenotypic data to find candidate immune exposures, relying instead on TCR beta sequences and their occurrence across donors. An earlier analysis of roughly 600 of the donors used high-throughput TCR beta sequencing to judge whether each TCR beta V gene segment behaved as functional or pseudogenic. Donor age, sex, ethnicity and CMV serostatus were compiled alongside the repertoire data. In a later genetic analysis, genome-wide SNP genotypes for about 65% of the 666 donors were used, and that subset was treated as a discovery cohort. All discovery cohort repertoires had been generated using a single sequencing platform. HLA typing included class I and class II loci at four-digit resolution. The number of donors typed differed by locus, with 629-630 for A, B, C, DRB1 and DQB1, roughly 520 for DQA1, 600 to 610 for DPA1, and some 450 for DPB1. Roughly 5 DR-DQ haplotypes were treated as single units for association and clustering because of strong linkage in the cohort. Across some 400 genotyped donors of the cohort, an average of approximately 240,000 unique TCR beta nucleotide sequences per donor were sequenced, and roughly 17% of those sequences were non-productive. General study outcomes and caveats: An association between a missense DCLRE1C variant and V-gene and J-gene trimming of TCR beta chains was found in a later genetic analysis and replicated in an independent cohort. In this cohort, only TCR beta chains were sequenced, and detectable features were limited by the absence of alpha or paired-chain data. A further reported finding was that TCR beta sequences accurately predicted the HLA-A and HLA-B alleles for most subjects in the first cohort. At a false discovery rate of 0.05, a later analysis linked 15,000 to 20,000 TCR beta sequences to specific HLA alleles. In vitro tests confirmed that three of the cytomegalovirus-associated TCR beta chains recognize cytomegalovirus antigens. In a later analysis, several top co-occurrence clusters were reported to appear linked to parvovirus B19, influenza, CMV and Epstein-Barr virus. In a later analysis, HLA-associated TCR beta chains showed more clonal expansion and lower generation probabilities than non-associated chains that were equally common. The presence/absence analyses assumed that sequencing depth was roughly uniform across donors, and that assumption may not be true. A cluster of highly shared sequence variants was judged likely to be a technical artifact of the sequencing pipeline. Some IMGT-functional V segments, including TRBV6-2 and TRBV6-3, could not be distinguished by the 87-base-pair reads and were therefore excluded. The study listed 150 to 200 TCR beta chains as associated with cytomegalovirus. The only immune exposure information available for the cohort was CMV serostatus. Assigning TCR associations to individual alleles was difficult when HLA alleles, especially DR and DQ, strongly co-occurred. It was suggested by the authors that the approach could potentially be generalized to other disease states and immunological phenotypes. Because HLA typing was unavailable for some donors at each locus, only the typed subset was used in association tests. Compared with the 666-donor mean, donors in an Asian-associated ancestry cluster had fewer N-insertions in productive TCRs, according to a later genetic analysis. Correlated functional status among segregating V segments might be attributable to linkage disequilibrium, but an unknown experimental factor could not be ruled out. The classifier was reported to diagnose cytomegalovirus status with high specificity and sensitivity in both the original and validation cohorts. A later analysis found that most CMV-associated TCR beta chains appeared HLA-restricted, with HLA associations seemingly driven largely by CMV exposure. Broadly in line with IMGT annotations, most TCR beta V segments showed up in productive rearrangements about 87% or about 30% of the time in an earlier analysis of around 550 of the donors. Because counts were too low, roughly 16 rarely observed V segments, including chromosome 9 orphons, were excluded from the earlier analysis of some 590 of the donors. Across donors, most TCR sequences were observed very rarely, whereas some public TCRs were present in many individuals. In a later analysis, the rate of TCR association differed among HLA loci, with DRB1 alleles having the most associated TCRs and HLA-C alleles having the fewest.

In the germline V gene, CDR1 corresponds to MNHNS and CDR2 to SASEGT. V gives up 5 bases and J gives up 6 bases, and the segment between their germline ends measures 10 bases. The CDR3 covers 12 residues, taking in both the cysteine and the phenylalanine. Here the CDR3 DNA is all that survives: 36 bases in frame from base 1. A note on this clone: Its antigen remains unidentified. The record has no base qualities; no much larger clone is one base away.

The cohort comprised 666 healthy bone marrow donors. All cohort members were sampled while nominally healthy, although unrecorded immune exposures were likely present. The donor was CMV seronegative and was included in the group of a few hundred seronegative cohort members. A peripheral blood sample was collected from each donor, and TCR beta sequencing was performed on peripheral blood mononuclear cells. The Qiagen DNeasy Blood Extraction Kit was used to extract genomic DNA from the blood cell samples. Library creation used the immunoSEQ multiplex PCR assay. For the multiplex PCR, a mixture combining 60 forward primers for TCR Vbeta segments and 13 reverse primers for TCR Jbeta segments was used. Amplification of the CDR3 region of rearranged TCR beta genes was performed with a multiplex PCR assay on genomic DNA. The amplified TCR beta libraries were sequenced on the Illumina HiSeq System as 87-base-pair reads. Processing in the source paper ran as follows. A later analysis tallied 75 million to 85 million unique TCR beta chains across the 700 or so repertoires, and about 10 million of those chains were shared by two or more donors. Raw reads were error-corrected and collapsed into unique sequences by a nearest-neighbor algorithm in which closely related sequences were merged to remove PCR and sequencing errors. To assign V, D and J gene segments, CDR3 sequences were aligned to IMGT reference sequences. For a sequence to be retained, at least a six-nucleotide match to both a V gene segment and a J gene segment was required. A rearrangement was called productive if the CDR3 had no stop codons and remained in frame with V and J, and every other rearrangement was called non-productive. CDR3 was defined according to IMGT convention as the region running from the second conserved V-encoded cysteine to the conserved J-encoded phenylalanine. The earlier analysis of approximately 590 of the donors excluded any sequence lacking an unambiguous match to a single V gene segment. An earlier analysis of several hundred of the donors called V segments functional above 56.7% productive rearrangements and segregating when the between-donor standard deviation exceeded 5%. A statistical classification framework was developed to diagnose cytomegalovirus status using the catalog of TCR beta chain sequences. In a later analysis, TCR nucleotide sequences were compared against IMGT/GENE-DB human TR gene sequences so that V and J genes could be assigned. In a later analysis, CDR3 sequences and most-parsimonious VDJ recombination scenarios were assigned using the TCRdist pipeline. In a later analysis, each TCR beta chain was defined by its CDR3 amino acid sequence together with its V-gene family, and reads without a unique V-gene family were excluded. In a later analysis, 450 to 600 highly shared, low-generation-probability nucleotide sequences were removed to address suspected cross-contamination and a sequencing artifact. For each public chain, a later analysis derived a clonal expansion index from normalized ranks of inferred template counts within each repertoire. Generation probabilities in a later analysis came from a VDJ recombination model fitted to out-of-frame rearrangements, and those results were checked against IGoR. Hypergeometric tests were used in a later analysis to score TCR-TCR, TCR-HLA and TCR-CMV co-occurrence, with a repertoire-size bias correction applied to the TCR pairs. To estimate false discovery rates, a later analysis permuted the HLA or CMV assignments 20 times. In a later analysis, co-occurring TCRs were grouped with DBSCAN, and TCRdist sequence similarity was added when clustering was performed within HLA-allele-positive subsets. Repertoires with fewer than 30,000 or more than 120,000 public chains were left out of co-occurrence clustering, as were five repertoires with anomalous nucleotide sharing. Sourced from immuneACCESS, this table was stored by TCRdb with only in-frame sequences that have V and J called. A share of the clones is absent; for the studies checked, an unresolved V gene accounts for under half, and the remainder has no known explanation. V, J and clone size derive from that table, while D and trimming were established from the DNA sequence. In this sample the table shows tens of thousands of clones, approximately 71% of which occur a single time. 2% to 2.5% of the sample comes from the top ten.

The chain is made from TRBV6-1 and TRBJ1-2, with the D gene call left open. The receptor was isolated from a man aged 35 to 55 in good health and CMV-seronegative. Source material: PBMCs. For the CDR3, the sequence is CASSLPGNGYTF. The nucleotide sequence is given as TGTGCCAGCAGTTTACCTGGCAATGGCTACACCTTC.